The T cell receptor (beta chain) described here comes from a study of T cells in Graves' hyperthyroidism and ophthalmopathy. Trimming removed 0 bases at V and 5 bases at J, with 22 bases between. The length of the CDR3 is 18 residues. Amplified TCR beta CDR3 regions came from RNA transcripts. A set of HTBI primers served as the primers for a first-round RT-PCR of the TCR CDR3. Via MiXCR, TCRdb re-called the multiplex PCR reads, giving one row per CDR3 protein. This repertoire shows over 300,000 distinct CDR3 sequences, roughly 15% found once; its top ten account for 30% to 40%. This clonotype was observed at least ten times.

The chain joins TRBV12-3 or TRBV12-4 to TRBJ2-5, with D possibly matching TRBD2 (5 bases). The sequenced sample was blood. This TCR was recovered from a woman in her thirties or forties with Graves' ophthalmopathy. CDR3 protein: CASSLAGRGPEGWETQYF. The CDR3 DNA is TGTGCCAGCAGTTTAGCTGGTAGAGGGCCAGAGGGTTGGGAGACCCAGTACTTC.